This entry lists 14 T cell receptor beta chains sequenced from one sample in a study of technical replicates of blood from a few donors. Profiling relied on immunoSEQ multiplex PCR, and the TCRdb table lists in-frame clones only, not all of them. The sample yields fewer than 80,000 clones, 89% seen once. The sequenced sample was PBMCs. Every receptor here comes from a human donor in good health. Some clones in this sample may be carry-over from other donors' samples.

The V call is TRBV4-2, the J call TRBJ2-7, with 11 bases fitting TRBD2. V was pared by 0 bases and J by 3 bases, with 7 bases of the junction left unmatched. The CDR3 totals 17 residues. CDR1 is LGHNA and CDR2 is YNFKEQ in the germline V gene. The chain's CDR3 is CASSQEPTSGGDYEQYF. The CDR3 nucleotides are TGTGCCAGCAGCCAAGAACCCACTAGCGGGGGAGACTACGAGCAGTACTTC.

The chain joins TRBV5-3 to TRBJ1-4, with 7 bases fitting TRBD1. TRBV5-3 qualifies as an ORF whose function is uncertain. The CDR3 runs to 15 residues. Trimming cost V 9 bases and J 7 bases; bases outside gene matches: 15. The chain's CDR3 is CATRGDNRGGEKLFF. Written as DNA, the CDR3 is TGTGCCACCCGAGGGGATAACAGGGGAGGTGAAAAACTGTTTTTT.

The rearrangement links TRBV7-2 to TRBJ2-3; D not resolved. V dropped 5 bases and J dropped 6 bases, with 9 bases sitting between them. This CDR3 has 12 amino acids. Per the germline V gene, CDR1 is SGHTA and CDR2 is FQGNSA. The CDR3 sequence: CASSNFVDTQYF. In nucleotides, the CDR3 is TGTGCCAGCAGCAACTTTGTTGATACGCAGTATTTT.

The V and J genes are TRBV7-9 and TRBJ2-7; D unresolved. CDR1 and CDR2 from the germline V gene are SEHNR and FQNEAQ (reference sequence). Trimming left V 5 bases short and J 0 bases short, with 2 bases between. The CDR3 has 11 residues. CDR3 sequence: CASSHSYEQYF. The CDR3 coding sequence is TGTGCCAGCAGCCACTCCTACGAGCAGTACTTC.

The chain combines TRBV27 with TRBJ1-2; the D gene is possibly TRBD1 (5 bases). Germline CDR1 is MNHEY and CDR2 is SMNVEV (reference sequence). V was cut by 1 base and J by 0 bases, with 15 bases left in between. CDR3 size: 17 residues. CDR3 coding DNA: TGTGCCAGCAGTTTATGGGGGGTCCCAGGAGCTAACTATGGCTACACCTTC. As protein: CASSLWGVPGANYGYTF.

The DNA of the CDR3 is TGTGCCAGCTCATCCAGTAGCGGGGGGTTCGTCACAGATACGCAGTATTTT. Translated: CASSSSSGGFVTDTQYF. This rearrangement joins TRBV18 to TRBJ2-3, with TRBD2 matching over 10 bases. The CDR3 has 17 residues. Germline V gives CDR1 KGHSH, CDR2 LQKENI. Unmatched junction bases numbered 10, after V lost 5 bases and J lost 2 bases.

The rearrangement links TRBV4-1 to TRBJ1-3, with 7 bases lining up with TRBD1. Germline CDR1 MGHRA, CDR2 YSYEKL. There are 14 residues in the CDR3. The V gene end was trimmed by 0 bases and the J gene end by 11 bases; junction bases not matched to a gene: 7. Written as DNA, the CDR3 is TGCGCCAGCAGCCAAGAAGGACAGGCAAGACCCATATATTTT. It encodes CASSQEGQARPIYF.

The CDR3 DNA sequence: TGTGCCAGCAGCCCCGGCACCGGGACAATGTATAGCAATCAGCCCCAGCATTTT. It encodes CASSPGTGTMYSNQPQHF. The J gene is TRBJ1-5, the V gene TRBV7-6, with D possibly TRBD1 on 6 matching bases. CDR3 length equals 18 residues. Per the germline V gene, CDR1 is SGHVS and CDR2 is FNYEAQ. V gave up 5 bases and J gave up 0 bases, with 20 bases separating them.

This sequence joins TRBV6-5 and TRBJ2-1, with D maybe TRBD1 (6 bases). The CDR3 has 15 amino acids. V was clipped by 6 bases and J by 5 bases, with 17 bases between them. Germline V gene data show CDR1 as MNHEY and CDR2 as SVGAGI. As DNA, the CDR3 is TGTGCCAGCAGAGAACCGGGACACGGGAACAATGAGCAGTTCTTC. Translating it yields CASREPGHGNNEQFF.

The chain recombines TRBV30 with TRBJ2-7; 9 bases map to TRBD1. Trimming removed 2 bases from V and 5 bases from J; junction bases left unmatched: 10. The CDR3 totals 15 residues. Germline-derived CDR1 and CDR2 are GTSNPN and SVGIG (reference sequence). The CDR3 DNA reads as TGTGCCTGGAGTTTACAGGGGGCATTCTACGACGAGCAGTACTTC. It encodes CAWSLQGAFYDEQYF.

The V gene is TRBV7-2, the J gene TRBJ1-1; no definite D call. The germline V gene has CDR1 SGHTA and CDR2 FQGNSA. V was trimmed by 0 bases and J by 5 bases, leaving 10 bases between them. This CDR3 is built from 14 residues. CDR3 bases: TGTGCCAGCAGCTTAGCGTCTGCGGGGACTGAAGCTTTCTTT. Translating it yields CASSLASAGTEAFF.

J is TRBJ1-5 and V is TRBV19; possible D gene TRBD1, 5 bases. Germline V gene sequence: CDR1 LNHDA, CDR2 SQIVND (reference sequence). V gave up 4 bases and J gave up 5 bases, with 12 bases separating them. This CDR3 has 14 residues. The CDR3 protein is CASSNQGSHQPQHF. CDR3 nucleotides: TGTGCCAGTAGTAATCAGGGATCTCATCAGCCCCAGCATTTT. Filled out from reference TRBV19 and TRBJ1-5, the complete variable domain reads DGGITQSPKYLFRKEGQNVTLSCEQNLNHDAMYWYRQDPGQGLRLIYYSQIVNDFQKGDIAEGYSVSREKKESFPLTVTSAQKNPTAFYLCASSNQGSHQPQHFGDGTRLSIL.

J is TRBJ1-1 and V is TRBV5-1, with D perhaps TRBD1 (5 bases). The CDR3 runs 13 residues. With 3 bases removed from V and 3 bases from J, the gap between germline ends came to 9 bases. The germline gives CDR1 SGHRS, CDR2 YFSETQ. The CDR3 loop is CASSSDSYTEAFF. The CDR3 DNA is TGCGCCAGCAGCTCCGACAGTTACACTGAAGCTTTCTTT.

The rearrangement joins TRBV29-1 to TRBJ1-2, with D hard to call. CDR1 and CDR2 (germline): SQVTM, ANQGSEA. The CDR3 length is 16 residues. V dropped 2 bases and J dropped 2 bases, with 18 bases sitting between them. CDR3 amino acids: CSVETQQADYNYGYTF. The CDR3 coding sequence is TGCAGCGTTGAAACTCAGCAGGCAGACTACAACTATGGCTACACCTTC. Based on the CDR3 plus reference TRBV29-1 and TRBJ1-2, the full variable domain is SAVISQKPSRDICQRGTSLTIQCQVDSQVTMMFWYRQQPGQSLTLIATANQGSEATYESGFVIDKFPISRPNLTFSTLTVSNMSPEDSSIYLCSVETQQADYNYGYTFGSGTRLTVV.